This TCR beta chain was observed in a study of beta chain features in type 1 diabetes. Study-wide results and caveats: The study found moderately but significantly shorter TCRB CDR3s in all four CD4+ subsets of Type 1 diabetes patients.

This clone was seen a handful of times. The target antigen is unknown. As every portion of the isolated RNA was reverse transcribed, the sequencing read expressed TCRB transcripts. Profiling relied on immunoSEQ multiplex PCR, and the TCRdb table lists in-frame clones only, not all of them. In the table there are about 150,000 clones, 9% to 12% of which are singletons. Germline CDR1 is SGHRS and CDR2 is YFSETQ. The CDR3 has 16 amino acids. The J segment lost 4 bases and the V segment lost 2 bases, leaving 6 bases of the junction unmatched. This sequence was found in a man younger than 40 with type 1 diabetes. The genes are TRBV5-1 and TRBJ2-3; TRBD2 agrees at 11 bases. Sequenced: central memory CD4+ T cells from blood. The CDR3 here is CASSFSSGRLPDTQYF. In DNA form, the CDR3 reads TGCGCCAGCAGCTTCTCTAGCGGGAGGCTGCCAGATACGCAGTATTTT.